One sample yielded the 18 T cell receptor beta chains listed below, sequenced in a study of a mutant IDH1 vaccine in newly diagnosed glioma. Only in-frame clones appear in the TCRdb table, and some are missing; sequencing was by immunoSEQ multiplex PCR. This table has 20,000 to 25,000 clones, approximately 93% appearing once. As for time point: baseline, week 1 (first vaccination visit). Treatment here: pre-vaccination baseline after standard-of-care therapy. The sequenced sample was PBMCs, obtained from a glioma patient treated with radiotherapy, temozolomide or both. These receptors were collected from a man between 40 and 49 years old with glioma.

The rearrangement links TRBV7-9 to TRBJ2-7; tentative D call: TRBD1 (5 bases). Germline V gives CDR1 SEHNR, CDR2 FQNEAQ (reference sequence). The V gene lost 8 bases and the J gene lost 2 bases, with 13 bases spanning the gap. The CDR3 is made up of 13 amino acids. CDR3 in DNA: TGTGCCAGCGTCGGACAAGGAACCTACGAGCAGTACTTC. As protein: CASVGQGTYEQYF.

This chain joins TRBV13 and TRBJ2-2, with D tentatively TRBD2 (5 bases). The CDR3 has 14 amino acids. CDR1 PRHDT and CDR2 FYEKMQ come from the germline V gene (reference sequence). Trimming took 3 bases from V and 6 from J, leaving 11 bases between them. CDR3 in DNA: TGTGCCAGCAGCTTGGGCGGGCTTGCCGGGGAGCTGTTTTTT. Translation: CASSLGGLAGELFF.

This rearrangement joins TRBV6-1 to TRBJ1-2; D uncertain. V gave up 2 bases and J gave up 4 bases, with 11 bases separating them. Per the germline V gene, CDR1 is MNHNS and CDR2 is SASEGT. The CDR3 covers 14 residues. In DNA, the CDR3 is TGTGCCAGCAGTGAACACCCGCAATCCTATGGCTACACCTTC. Translated: CASSEHPQSYGYTF.

V gene TRBV11-2 combines with J gene TRBJ2-7, with TRBD1 identical over 9 bases. Germline lookup yields CDR1 SGHAT and CDR2 FQNNGV. V lost 8 bases to trimming and J lost 3 bases; unmatched junction nucleotides: 11. The CDR3 has 15 amino acids. The CDR3 sequence: CASSMTGQGLYEQYF. The CDR3, as DNA: TGTGCCAGCTCGATGACGGGACAGGGACTCTACGAGCAGTACTTC. The full variable domain, completed using reference TRBV11-2 and TRBJ2-7, is EAGVAQSPRYKIIEKRQSVAFWCNPISGHATLYWYQQILGQGPKLLIQFQNNGVVDDSQLPKDRFSAERLKGVDSTLKIQPAKLEDSAVYLCASSMTGQGLYEQYFGPGTRLTVT.

The chain employs TRBV10-1 and TRBJ2-5; tentatively, D is TRBD2 (7 bases). The CDR3 length is 12 residues. V lost 3 bases and J lost 11, with 13 bases in between. Germline V gene data show CDR1 as WNHNN and CDR2 as SYGVQD (reference sequence). This CDR3 reads CASSEGGAGQYF. CDR3 bases: TGCGCCAGCAGTGAAGGGGGGGCAGGGCAGTACTTC.

The chain combines TRBV4-2 with TRBJ1-1, with D tentatively TRBD1 (5 bases). The CDR3 is made up of 15 amino acids. Germline CDR1 reads LGHNA; CDR2 reads YNFKEQ. Trimming pared 2 bases from V and 5 bases from J, leaving 15 bases between. The CDR3 nucleotides are TGTGCCAGCAGCCAACTGGCGGGGCAAGGAACTGAAGCTTTCTTT. Translation gives CASSQLAGQGTEAFF.

V usage is TRBV5-1 and J usage is TRBJ2-2; 10 nucleotides agree with TRBD2. The V gene's germline CDR1 is SGHRS and CDR2 YFSETQ. Unmatched junction bases numbered 4, after V lost 3 bases and J lost 2 bases. The CDR3 extends over 16 amino acids. CDR3 protein: CASSWRTSGNTGELFF. The DNA for the CDR3 is TGCGCCAGCAGCTGGAGGACTAGCGGAAACACCGGGGAGCTGTTTTTT.

A single count supports this clone. This chain joins TRBV27 and TRBJ2-7, with 9 bases identical to TRBD1. Germline CDR1 is MNHEY and CDR2 is SMNVEV (reference sequence). Trimming took 2 bases from V and 3 from J; bases not matched to a gene: 2. The CDR3 is 14 amino acids. CDR3 in DNA: TGTGCCAGCAGTTTAGGACAGGGGTACTACGAGCAGTACTTC. This sequence encodes CASSLGQGYYEQYF.

This clone was seen a handful of times. The chain is built from TRBV12-5 and TRBJ2-3, with 7 bases matching TRBD1. Germline values: CDR1 LGHNT, CDR2 FRNRAP. The junction had 7 bases not matched to a gene; V was cut back by 8 bases and J by 2 bases. This CDR3 contains 14 residues. Written as DNA, the CDR3 is TGTGCTAGTAGCCGGGACAGAAACACAGATACGCAGTATTTT. Protein sequence: CASSRDRNTDTQYF.

The chain links TRBV5-4 to TRBJ2-7; 7 positions match TRBD1. This CDR3 spans 15 amino acids. Per the germline V gene, CDR1 is SGHNT and CDR2 is YYREEE (reference sequence). Trimming removed 3 bases from V and 3 bases from J; junction bases left unmatched: 9. This CDR3 reads CASSSREQGFYEQYF. The CDR3 bases are TGTGCCAGCAGCTCCCGGGAACAGGGGTTCTACGAGCAGTACTTC.

The chain joins TRBV27 to TRBJ2-7; no reliable D call. This CDR3 region has 13 residues. Germline V gene data show CDR1 as MNHEY and CDR2 as SMNVEV (reference sequence). Trimming took 2 bases from V and 2 from J, leaving 7 bases between them. The CDR3 DNA reads TGTGCCAGCAGTTTACTTACCCCCTACGAGCAGTACTTC. Residues: CASSLLTPYEQYF.

J is TRBJ2-3 and V is TRBV9; 10 bases agree with TRBD1. Germline V lookup: CDR1 SGDLS, CDR2 YYNGEE. This CDR3 is built from 17 residues. V shed 5 bases and J 1 base; nucleotides not matched to a gene: 10. Here the CDR3 DNA reads TGTGCCAGCAGTGAAATACCCGGGACAGGGGGCACAGATACGCAGTATTTT. It specifies CASSEIPGTGGTDTQYF.

This clone has just one count. The chain links TRBV7-8 to TRBJ2-3; TRBD2 matches 14 bases. The CDR3 sequence is 18 residues long. Trimming cost V 3 bases and J 5 bases; bases outside gene matches: 10. Per germline, CDR1 SGHVS and CDR2 FQNEAQ. CDR3 DNA sequence: TGTGCCAGCAGCTTCAACCTGGGACTAGCGGGAGTAATAGATACGCAGTATTTT. Translated: CASSFNLGLAGVIDTQYF. The full variable domain, rest sourced from reference TRBV7-8 and TRBJ2-3, is GAGVSQSPRYKVAKRGQDVALRCDPISGHVSLFWYQQALGQGPEFLTYFQNEAQLDKSGLPSDRFFAERPEGSVSTLKIQRTQQEDSAVYLCASSFNLGLAGVIDTQYFGPGTRLTVL.

This chain connects TRBV5-1 to TRBJ1-4, with a tentative D call TRBD1 (6 bases). Germline V CDR1 and CDR2: SGHRS, YFSETQ. The CDR3 is 13 residues long. With 0 bases removed from V and 13 bases from J, the gap between germline ends came to 13 bases. The CDR3 spells CASSLGGRGRLFF. In DNA form, the CDR3 reads TGCGCCAGCAGCTTGGGGGGGCGGGGGAGACTGTTTTTT.

The rearrangement joins TRBV7-3 to TRBJ2-1; 7 nucleotides line up with TRBD2. The CDR3 runs to 16 residues. Germline-derived CDR1 and CDR2 are SGHTA and FQGTGA. After removal of 0 bases from V and 2 bases from J, the junction contained 4 bases not matched to a gene. In DNA form, the CDR3 reads TGTGCCAGCAGCTTAACCCTGAGCGGGGCCTACAATGAGCAGTTCTTC. Its translation is CASSLTLSGAYNEQFF.

V gene TRBV5-1 combines with J gene TRBJ1-2, with 7 positions matching TRBD1. V trimming: 4 bases; J trimming: 10 bases; junction bases outside the gene matches: 10. Germline V gives CDR1 SGHRS, CDR2 YFSETQ. The CDR3 has 13 amino acids. In DNA form, the CDR3 reads TGCGCCAGCAGCCTTGAGGGACAGATTCTCTACACCTTC. Translating it yields CASSLEGQILYTF.

V is TRBV9 and J is TRBJ2-7, with a weak D call TRBD1 (6 bases). The CDR3 consists of 15 residues. V shed 0 bases and J shed 6 bases, with 16 bases lying between them. CDR1 and CDR2 (germline): SGDLS, YYNGEE. The CDR3 protein is CASSVGVEQGSEQYF. CDR3 DNA: TGTGCCAGCAGCGTAGGGGTTGAACAGGGCAGCGAGCAGTACTTC.

CDR3 bases: TGTGCCAGCAGCCTAGGCGGAGGAACCTACGAGCAGTACTTC. It translates to CASSLGGGTYEQYF. The V gene is TRBV9, the J gene TRBJ2-7; TRBD2 is a possible D gene (5 bases). V lost 4 bases and J lost 2, with 13 bases in between. The CDR3 totals 14 residues. Germline V gene sequence: CDR1 SGDLS, CDR2 YYNGEE.